These 2 T cell receptor beta chains were sequenced from one sample in a study of control samples from healthy donors and cancer patients. The method was immunoSEQ multiplex PCR; TCRdb's version includes in-frame clones alone and lacks a portion of them. The data show some 120,000 clones, 90% seen once. Sequencing was performed on blood. All receptors derive from a man aged 18 to 35 in good health.

The rearrangement links TRBV19 to TRBJ2-3; 12 positions agree with TRBD2. Germline V gene lookup returns CDR1 LNHDA and CDR2 SQIVND (reference sequence). J lost 6 bases, V lost 3 bases, and 7 bases had no gene match. This CDR3 has 16 residues. The CDR3 spells CASSMTRLAGADTQYF. In nucleotides, the CDR3 is TGTGCCAGTAGTATGACGAGACTAGCGGGAGCGGATACGCAGTATTTT.

This clone was counted once. The chain uses TRBV14 and TRBJ1-1; D is uncertain. The germline CDR1 and CDR2 sequences are SGHDN and FVKESK. The CDR3 consists of 14 residues. V shed 5 bases and J shed 4 bases, with 14 bases lying between them. CDR3 region: CASSVRAGFTEAFF. CDR3 in DNA: TGTGCCAGCAGCGTTCGAGCAGGATTCACTGAAGCTTTCTTT.